One TCR beta chain is described in this entry. Its antigen is unidentified. V was clipped by 3 bases and J by 5 bases; unmatched bases: 4. This CDR3 has 14 residues. The germline V gene has CDR1 SGHRS and CDR2 YFSETQ. This sample was included in a study of monozygotic twins with cystic fibrosis. Overall study: Roughly 3 micrograms of fragmented DNA underwent 15 PCR cycles for library preparation. Overall study results and limits: J usage was most co-twin-similar in 8 of 16 pairs, V in 13. Monozygotic CF twin pairs shared significantly more nucleotide-identical clonotypes than unrelated CF individuals did. The repertoire was suggested to be naive-dominated, clonality median roughly 0.0091.

Generated by immunoSEQ multiplex PCR, the TCRdb table keeps only in-frame clones and is missing some. The sample has some 33,000 clones, just over 90% seen once. This receptor was identified in a boy aged 2 to 10 with cystic fibrosis. This chain joins TRBV5-1 and TRBJ2-2; TRBD1 agrees at 7 bases. The material sequenced was blood. CDR3 sequence: CASSSDRATGELFF. For the CDR3, the DNA is TGCGCCAGCAGCTCAGACAGGGCTACCGGGGAGCTGTTTTTT.